The sequence of this T cell receptor (beta chain) was determined in a study of metastatic and nonmetastatic thyroid tumors. Study-wide context: A comparison of repertoires was made across blood and tumor or nodule tissue from malignant and benign thyroid patients. Study observations and caveats: As reported, TCR beta diversity in blood and tumor was significantly higher in malignant thyroid tumors than in benign nodules.

None of the patients had undergone any treatment ahead of thyroid surgery. Under the authors' procedure: A classifier of distant metastasis in papillary thyroid cancer was built from CDR3 differences (across clinicopathological groups). TCRdb re-clonotyped the PCR reads through MiXCR. The V and J calls reflect TCRdb's pipeline rather than the authors' work. The repertoire holds about 15,000 clones, about 21% seen once, with roughly 14% in the top ten. Trimming cost V 3 bases and J 9 bases, with 12 bases left between them. The CDR3 totals 13 residues. From germline, CDR1 is SGDLS and CDR2 YYNGEE. The sample holds many counts of this clone. Its antigen is as yet unknown.

Sequenced input: blood. The gene calls are TRBV9 and TRBJ2-2, with D possibly being TRBD1 or TRBD2 (6 bases each). The receptor comes from a female donor with papillary thyroid cancer or a benign thyroid nodule (not recorded which). Some clones in this sample may be carry-over from other donors' samples. The CDR3, as DNA: TGTGCCAGCAGCGAGGGGGGCGCGCGGGAGCTGTTTTTT. This gives the protein CASSEGGARELFF.